The TCR beta chain under discussion was sequenced for a study of prognosis after radiotherapy for stage I lung cancer. On the study more broadly: Several patients developed distant metastases (median roughly 7 months) after radiotherapy; some 15 showed no significant progression.

This clonotype appeared many times. Its antigen is not identified. The study amplified the TCR beta CDR3 region from genomic DNA. This amplification was carried out by two rounds of multiplex PCR. First-round PCR, the initial amplification, used primers specific to each TRBV and TRBJ gene. From the multiplex PCR reads, TCRdb called clonotypes with MiXCR, one entry per CDR3 protein. The sample has 15,000 or so distinct CDR3 sequences; under 55% are singletons. Findings and caveats of the study: As reported, TRBV and TRBJ gene usage differed between patients who had metastases and those who did not.

This TCR was sampled from a donor aged 50 or older with non-small cell lung cancer. This specimen consisted of PBMCs, obtained before or after stereotactic body radiation therapy (not recorded which).

CDR3 sequence (DNA): TGTGCCAGCAGTAGCAGGGGGGGGGCCCACGAGCAGTACTTC. Residues: CASSSRGGAHEQYF. The chain carries TRBV12-3 or TRBV12-4 and TRBJ2-7, with D perhaps given as TRBD1 or TRBD2 (7 bases each). The CDR3 extends over 14 amino acids. V shed 5 bases and J shed 5 bases, with 16 bases lying between them.